These 18 T cell receptor beta chains originate from one sample sequenced in a study of blood T cell repertoires in COVID-19. TCRdb's copy holds only in-frame clones and misses some; the assay was immunoSEQ multiplex PCR. The data show some 300,000 clones, around 90% seen once. What was sequenced was peripheral blood. The source of these receptors is a man aged 18 to 30 with active or convalescent COVID-19.

This chain's CDR3 is CASSLGHSNTGELFF. DNA for the CDR3: TGTGCCAGCAGTTTGGGACATTCGAACACCGGGGAGCTGTTTTTT. V usage is TRBV6-5 and J usage is TRBJ2-2, with D possibly TRBD1 on 6 matching bases. The CDR3 is 15 residues long. V dropped 4 bases and J dropped 0 bases, with 9 bases sitting between them. The germline gives CDR1 MNHEY, CDR2 SVGAGI.

The chain has TRBV5-4 and TRBJ2-7, with TRBD1 matching over 10 bases. The germline V gene encodes CDR1 SGHNT and CDR2 YYREEE (reference sequence). V lost 4 bases to trimming and J lost 3 bases; unmatched junction nucleotides: 7. The CDR3 length is 15 residues. CDR3 residues: CASSPDRGLIYEQYF. The CDR3 DNA is TGTGCCAGCAGCCCGGACAGGGGGTTAATCTACGAGCAGTACTTC.

This clone was seen a few times. The chain links TRBV18 to TRBJ2-2, with 7 bases identical to TRBD1. After removal of 6 bases from V and 2 bases from J, the junction contained 12 bases not matched to a gene. CDR1 is KGHSH and CDR2 is LQKENI in the germline V gene. This CDR3 comprises 17 residues. The CDR3 region is CASSHDRANTNTGELFF. The CDR3 DNA sequence: TGTGCCAGCTCCCACGACAGGGCCAATACTAACACCGGGGAGCTGTTTTTT.

The CDR3 protein is CASSARTFDTQYF. The DNA for the CDR3 is TGTGCCAGCAGTGCCCGGACATTCGATACGCAGTATTTT. This sequence joins TRBV6-4 and TRBJ2-3, with D perhaps matching TRBD1 (5 bases). V lost 4 bases and J 6 bases, leaving 11 bases between the germline ends. Germline CDR1 reads MRHNA; CDR2 reads SNTAGT. The CDR3 spans 13 residues.

This clone was seen more than once but under ten times. The chain combines TRBV5-1 with TRBJ1-4; maybe TRBD1 (6 bases). V was clipped by 4 bases and J by 4 bases, with 11 bases between them. Germline CDR1 and CDR2: SGHRS and YFSETQ. The CDR3 sequence is 14 residues long. Written as DNA, the CDR3 is TGCGCCAGCAGCACGACAGGCCTTAATGAAAAACTGTTTTTT. Translating it yields CASSTTGLNEKLFF.

This rearrangement joins TRBV4-1 to TRBJ1-6; D might be TRBD1 (6 bases). The V gene lost 1 base and the J gene lost 9 bases, with 13 bases spanning the gap. CDR1 is MGHRA and CDR2 is YSYEKL in the germline V gene. This CDR3 is built from 15 residues. The DNA for the CDR3 is TGCGCCAGCAGCCAAGGGGCGGACAGAAGTTCACCCCTCCACTTT. It encodes CASSQGADRSSPLHF.

The chain has TRBV28 and TRBJ1-4; the D is unclear. The CDR3 covers 15 residues. Trimming shortened V by 6 bases and J by 7 bases, and 18 bases separated the two germline ends. Germline CDR1 reads MDHEN; CDR2 reads SYDVKM. The CDR3 bases are TGTGCCAGCAGCTCGGCTACGACATCCGGTGAAAAACTGTTTTTT. As protein: CASSSATTSGEKLFF.

The V gene is TRBV11-3, the J gene TRBJ1-5, with D possibly TRBD1 on 5 matching bases. The CDR3 is 14 amino acids. Trimming took 6 bases from V and 3 from J, leaving 12 bases between them. CDR1 is SGHNT, CDR2 YENEEA, per germline. CDR3 DNA sequence: TGTGCCAGCAGAAATTCGGGGGTCAATCAGCCCCAGCATTTT. This sequence encodes CASRNSGVNQPQHF.

The chain carries TRBV24-1 and TRBJ1-5; D is ambiguous. The germline CDR1 and CDR2 sequences are KGHDR and SFDVKD. Trimming stripped 5 bases from V and 3 bases from J, with 10 bases between. The CDR3 has 14 amino acids. CDR3 nucleotides: TGTGCCACCAGTGCCTCAGGTTACAATCAGCCCCAGCATTTT. It specifies CATSASGYNQPQHF.

V usage is TRBV7-2 and J usage is TRBJ2-5; 8 bases fit TRBD2. The trim removed 8 bases at V and 2 bases at J, leaving 10 bases unmatched. From germline, CDR1 is SGHTA and CDR2 FQGNSA. This CDR3 comprises 15 residues. DNA of the CDR3: TGTGCCAGCGTCTTTAGCGGGATCCGTCAAGAGACCCAGTACTTC. Translating it yields CASVFSGIRQETQYF.

V is TRBV2 and J is TRBJ1-2; possibly TRBD1 for D (5 bases). Looked up from germline, CDR1 is SNHLY and CDR2 is FYNNEI. The V and J ends lost 4 bases and 2 bases respectively, with 14 bases between them. This CDR3 region has 15 residues. The CDR3 here is CASSAATAVNYGYTF. In DNA, the CDR3 is TGTGCCAGCAGTGCCGCGACAGCTGTAAACTATGGCTACACCTTC.

The chain is built from TRBV28 and TRBJ1-1; D remains unclear. This CDR3 contains 11 residues. With 6 bases removed from V and 3 bases from J, the gap between germline ends came to 5 bases. Germline V gene sequence: CDR1 MDHEN, CDR2 SYDVKM. In DNA form, the CDR3 reads TGTGCCAGCAGCCAATACACTGAAGCTTTCTTT. It specifies CASSQYTEAFF.

The rearrangement uses TRBV20-1 and TRBJ1-3, with 7 bases matching TRBD1. Germline CDR1 and CDR2: DFQATT and SNEGSKA (reference sequence). The CDR3 is made up of 11 amino acids. The CDR3 spells CSATGKNTIYF. The CDR3 bases are TGCAGCGCGACAGGGAAGAACACCATATATTTT.

The gene calls are TRBV5-1 and TRBJ2-7, with TRBD2 as a possible D gene (6 bases). Germline V gives CDR1 SGHRS, CDR2 YFSETQ. V shed 0 bases and J shed 2 bases, with 15 bases lying between them. This CDR3 spans 16 amino acids. CDR3 DNA sequence: TGCGCCAGCAGCTTGGCCCCCGGGGGTTTGGCCTACGAGCAGTACTTC. Its translation: CASSLAPGGLAYEQYF.

CDR3 loop: CAIYADTQYF. CDR3 nucleotides: TGCGCCATATATGCAGATACGCAGTATTTT. The chain employs TRBV23-1 and TRBJ2-3; no definite D call. TRBV23-1 is an ORF, and what it does is uncertain. The CDR3 contains 10 residues. The V and J ends lost 10 bases and 4 bases respectively, with 6 bases between them.

This sequence joins TRBV15 and TRBJ1-3; possible D gene TRBD1, 6 bases. Germline CDR1 LNHNV, CDR2 YYDKDF (reference sequence). The CDR3 loop spans 16 amino acids. V lost 0 bases and J lost 0, with 9 bases in between. Written as DNA, the CDR3 is TGTGCCACCAGCAGAGATCGAGGGGGCTCTGGAAACACCATATATTTT. This translates into CATSRDRGGSGNTIYF.

V is TRBV5-6 and J is TRBJ2-2; D gene unclear. The CDR3 consists of 16 residues. Germline V gives CDR1 SGHDT, CDR2 YYEEEE. V dropped 2 bases and J dropped 2 bases, with 13 bases sitting between them. The CDR3 is CASSFLLSPNTGELFF. The CDR3 DNA is TGTGCCAGCAGCTTTCTTTTGAGCCCTAACACCGGGGAGCTGTTTTTT.

The genes are TRBV6-6 and TRBJ1-5; possible D gene TRBD1, 6 bases. Trimming took 10 bases from V and 5 from J, leaving 18 bases between them. The CDR3 runs 14 residues. Per the germline V gene, CDR1 is MNHNY and CDR2 is SVGAGI (reference sequence). The chain's CDR3 is CATTGTRWDQPQHF. For the CDR3, the DNA is TGTGCCACCACAGGGACGCGCTGGGATCAGCCCCAGCATTTT.